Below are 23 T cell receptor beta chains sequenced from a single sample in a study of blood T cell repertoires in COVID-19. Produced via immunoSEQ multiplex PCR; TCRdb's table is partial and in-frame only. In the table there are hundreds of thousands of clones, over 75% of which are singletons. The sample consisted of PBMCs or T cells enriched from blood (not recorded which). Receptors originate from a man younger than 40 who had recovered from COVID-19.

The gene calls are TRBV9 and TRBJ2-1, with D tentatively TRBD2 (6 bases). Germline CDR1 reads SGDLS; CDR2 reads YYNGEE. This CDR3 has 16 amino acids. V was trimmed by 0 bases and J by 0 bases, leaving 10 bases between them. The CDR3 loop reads CASSVGGESSYNEQFF. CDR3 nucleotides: TGTGCCAGCAGCGTAGGCGGGGAGAGCTCCTACAATGAGCAGTTCTTC.

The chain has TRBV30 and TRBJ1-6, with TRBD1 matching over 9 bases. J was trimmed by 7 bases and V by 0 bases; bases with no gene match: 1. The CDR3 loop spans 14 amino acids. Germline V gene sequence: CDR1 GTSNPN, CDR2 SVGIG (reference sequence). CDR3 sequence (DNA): TGTGCCTGGAGTGTAGGGACAGGGAATTCACCCCTCCACTTT. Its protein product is CAWSVGTGNSPLHF.

CDR3 coding DNA: TGTGCCAGCAGCCCCCCCTGGGGAGAGGCTGAAGCTTTCTTT. The encoded protein is CASSPPWGEAEAFF. The rearrangement links TRBV11-2 to TRBJ1-1; D uncertain. V lost 5 bases, J lost 6 bases, and 16 bases lay in between. The length of the CDR3 is 14 residues. Germline V CDR1 and CDR2: SGHAT, FQNNGV.

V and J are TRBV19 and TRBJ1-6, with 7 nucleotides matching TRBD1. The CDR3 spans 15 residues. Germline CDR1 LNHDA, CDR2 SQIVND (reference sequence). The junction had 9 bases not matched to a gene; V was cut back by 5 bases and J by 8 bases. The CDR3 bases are TGTGCCAGTAGTGTGACAGGGTTCGTGGATTCACCCCTCCACTTT. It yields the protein CASSVTGFVDSPLHF.

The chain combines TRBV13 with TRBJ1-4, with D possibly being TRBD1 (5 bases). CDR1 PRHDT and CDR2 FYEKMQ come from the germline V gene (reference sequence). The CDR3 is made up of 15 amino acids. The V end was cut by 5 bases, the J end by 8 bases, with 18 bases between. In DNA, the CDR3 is TGTGCCAGCAGCCCCGGGGCCGGGGGAGGAGAAAAACTGTTTTTT. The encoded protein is CASSPGAGGGEKLFF.

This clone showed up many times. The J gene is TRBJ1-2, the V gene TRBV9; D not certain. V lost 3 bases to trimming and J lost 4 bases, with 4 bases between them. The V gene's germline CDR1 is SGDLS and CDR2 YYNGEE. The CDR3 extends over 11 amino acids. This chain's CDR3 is CASSASYGYTF. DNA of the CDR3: TGTGCCAGCAGCGCTAGCTATGGCTACACCTTC.

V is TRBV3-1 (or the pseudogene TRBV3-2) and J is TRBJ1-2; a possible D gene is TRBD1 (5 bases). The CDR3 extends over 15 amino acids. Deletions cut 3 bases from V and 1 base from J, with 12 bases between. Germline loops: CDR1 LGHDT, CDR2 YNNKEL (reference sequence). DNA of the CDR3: TGTGCCAGCAGCCATACAGGAGTAGGTAACTATGGCTACACCTTC. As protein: CASSHTGVGNYGYTF.

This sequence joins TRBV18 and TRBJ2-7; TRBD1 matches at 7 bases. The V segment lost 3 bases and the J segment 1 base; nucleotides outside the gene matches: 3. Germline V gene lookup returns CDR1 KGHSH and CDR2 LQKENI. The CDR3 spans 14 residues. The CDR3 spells CASSPTTGSYEQYF. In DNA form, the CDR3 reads TGTGCCAGCTCACCGACGACAGGGTCCTACGAGCAGTACTTC.

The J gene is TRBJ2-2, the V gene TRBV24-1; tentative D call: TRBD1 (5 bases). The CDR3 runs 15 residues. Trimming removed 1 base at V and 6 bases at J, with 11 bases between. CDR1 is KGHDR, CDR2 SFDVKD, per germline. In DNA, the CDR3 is TGTGCCACCAGTGATTTCTGGCAGGGCCCCGGGGAGCTGTTTTTT. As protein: CATSDFWQGPGELFF.

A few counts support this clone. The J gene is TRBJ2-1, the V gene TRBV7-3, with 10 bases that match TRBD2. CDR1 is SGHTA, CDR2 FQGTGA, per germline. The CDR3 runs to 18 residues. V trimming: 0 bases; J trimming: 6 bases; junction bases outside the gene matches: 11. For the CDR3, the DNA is TGTGCCAGCAGCTTAACCCGACGTAGCGGGGGGACGGGCAATGAGCAGTTCTTC. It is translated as CASSLTRRSGGTGNEQFF.

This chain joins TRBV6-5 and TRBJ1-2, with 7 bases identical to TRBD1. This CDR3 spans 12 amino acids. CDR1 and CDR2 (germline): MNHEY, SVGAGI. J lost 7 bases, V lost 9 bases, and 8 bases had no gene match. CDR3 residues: CASTTGFVGYTF. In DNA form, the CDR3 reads TGTGCCAGTACGACAGGGTTCGTTGGCTACACCTTC.

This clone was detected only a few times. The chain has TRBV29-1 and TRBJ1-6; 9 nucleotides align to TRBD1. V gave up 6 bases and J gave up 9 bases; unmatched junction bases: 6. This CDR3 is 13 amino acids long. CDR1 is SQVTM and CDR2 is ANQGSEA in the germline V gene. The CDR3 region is CSVFTGGGSPLHF. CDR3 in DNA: TGCAGCGTGTTTACAGGGGGCGGTTCACCCCTCCACTTT.

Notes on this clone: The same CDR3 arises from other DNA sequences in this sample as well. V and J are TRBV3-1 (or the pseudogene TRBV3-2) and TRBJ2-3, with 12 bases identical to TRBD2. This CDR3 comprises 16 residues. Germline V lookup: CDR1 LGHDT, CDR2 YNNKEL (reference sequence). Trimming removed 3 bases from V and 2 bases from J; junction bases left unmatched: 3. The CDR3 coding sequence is TGTGCCAGCAGCCAGACTAGCGGGGGAATCACAGATACGCAGTATTTT. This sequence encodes CASSQTSGGITDTQYF.

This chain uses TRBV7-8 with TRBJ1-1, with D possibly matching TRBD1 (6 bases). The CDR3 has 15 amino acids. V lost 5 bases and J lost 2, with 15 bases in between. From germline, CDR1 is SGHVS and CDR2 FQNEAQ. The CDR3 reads CASSQRRTANTEAFF. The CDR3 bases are TGTGCCAGCAGCCAACGTAGGACAGCCAACACTGAAGCTTTCTTT. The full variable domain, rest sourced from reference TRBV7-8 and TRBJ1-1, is GAGVSQSPRYKVAKRGQDVALRCDPISGHVSLFWYQQALGQGPEFLTYFQNEAQLDKSGLPSDRFFAERPEGSVSTLKIQRTQQEDSAVYLCASSQRRTANTEAFFGQGTRLTVV.

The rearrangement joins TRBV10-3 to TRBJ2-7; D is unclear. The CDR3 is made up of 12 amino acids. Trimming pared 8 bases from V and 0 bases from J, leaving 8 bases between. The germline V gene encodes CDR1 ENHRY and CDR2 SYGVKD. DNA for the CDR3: TGTGCCATCTCCAGAAGCTCCTACGAGCAGTACTTC. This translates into CAISRSSYEQYF.

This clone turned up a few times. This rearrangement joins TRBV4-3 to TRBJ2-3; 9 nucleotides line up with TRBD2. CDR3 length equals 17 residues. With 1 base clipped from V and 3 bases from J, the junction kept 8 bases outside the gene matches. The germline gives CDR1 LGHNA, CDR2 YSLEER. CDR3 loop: CASSQGRGGGATDTQYF. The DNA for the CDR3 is TGCGCCAGCAGCCAAGGGAGGGGCGGGGGGGCTACAGATACGCAGTATTTT.

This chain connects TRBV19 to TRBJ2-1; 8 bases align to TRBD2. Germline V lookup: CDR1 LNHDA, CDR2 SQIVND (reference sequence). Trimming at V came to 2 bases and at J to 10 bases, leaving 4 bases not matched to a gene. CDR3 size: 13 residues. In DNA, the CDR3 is TGTGCCAGTAGTATAAATAGCGGGGTCGAGCAGTTCTTC. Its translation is CASSINSGVEQFF.

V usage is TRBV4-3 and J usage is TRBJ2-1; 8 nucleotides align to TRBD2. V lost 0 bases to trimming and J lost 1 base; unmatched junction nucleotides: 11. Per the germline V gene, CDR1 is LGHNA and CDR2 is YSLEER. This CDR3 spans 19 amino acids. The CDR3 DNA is TGCGCCAGCAGCCAAGATTTGTCGTCGGGAGGGGGATCCTACAATGAGCAGTTCTTC. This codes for CASSQDLSSGGGSYNEQFF.

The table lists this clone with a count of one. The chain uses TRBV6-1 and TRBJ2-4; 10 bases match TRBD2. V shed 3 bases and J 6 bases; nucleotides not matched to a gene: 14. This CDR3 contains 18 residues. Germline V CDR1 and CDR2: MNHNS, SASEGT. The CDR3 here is CASSEDVAGGFRGNIQYF. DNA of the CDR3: TGTGCCAGCAGTGAGGATGTAGCGGGGGGTTTCAGGGGAAACATTCAGTACTTC.

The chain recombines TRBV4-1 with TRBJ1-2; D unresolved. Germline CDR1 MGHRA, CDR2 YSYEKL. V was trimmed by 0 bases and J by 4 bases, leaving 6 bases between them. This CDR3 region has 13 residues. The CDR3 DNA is TGCGCCAGCAGCCAAGACAGGTCCTATGGCTACACCTTC. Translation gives CASSQDRSYGYTF.

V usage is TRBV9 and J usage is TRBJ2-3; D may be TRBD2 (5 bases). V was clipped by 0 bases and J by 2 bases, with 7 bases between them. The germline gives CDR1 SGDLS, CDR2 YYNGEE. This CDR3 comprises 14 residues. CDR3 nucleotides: TGTGCCAGCAGCGTAGCGGGAATCACAGATACGCAGTATTTT. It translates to CASSVAGITDTQYF.

CDR3 DNA: TGCGCCAGCAGCTTGGATCAGGGGTTCTATTCACCCCTCCACTTT. Amino acids: CASSLDQGFYSPLHF. This chain connects TRBV5-1 to TRBJ1-6; D might be TRBD1 (6 bases). Looked up from germline, CDR1 is SGHRS and CDR2 is YFSETQ. Trimming took off 0 bases at V and 8 bases at J, with 12 bases between the two ends. CDR3 size: 15 residues.

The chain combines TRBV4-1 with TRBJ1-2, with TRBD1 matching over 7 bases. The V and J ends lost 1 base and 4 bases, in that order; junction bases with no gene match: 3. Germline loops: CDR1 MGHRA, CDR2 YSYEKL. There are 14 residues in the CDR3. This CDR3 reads CASSQAGGIYGYTF. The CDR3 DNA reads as TGCGCCAGCAGCCAAGCAGGGGGTATCTATGGCTACACCTTC.